This is a list of T cell receptor beta chains from one sample in a study of cytomegalovirus exposure and HLA in healthy donors. The assay was immunoSEQ multiplex PCR, and TCRdb's table has in-frame clones only and misses some. The sample lists some 130,000 clones, 75% occurring once. Sequencing input: PBMCs. The receptor source for this set is a man aged 30 to 39 in good health and CMV-seronegative. The CDR3 runs from the conserved cysteine through the conserved F or W. D genes are given only for firm matches. A clone size is listed for some rows: how often the clone was seen (once, few, many), or a class if it is expanded.

clone size | CDR3 length | J gene | V gene | D gene | CDR3 DNA | CDR3 protein
few | 15 | TRBJ2-3 | TRBV5-1 | TRBD1 | TGCGCCAGCAGCTTGGACAGGGGGCCCGGGGATACGCAGTATTTT | CASSLDRGPGDTQYF
- | 14 | TRBJ2-5 | TRBV5-1 | TRBD1 | TGCGCCAGCAGCTTGGCACAGGGGCCGGAGACCCAGTACTTC | CASSLAQGPETQYF
- | 13 | TRBJ1-1 | TRBV28 | - | TGTGCCAGCAGGACACTCCTGAACACTGAAGCTTTCTTT | CASRTLLNTEAFF
- | 13 | TRBJ1-2 | TRBV19 | - | TGTGCCAGTAGTAGTGGGACACACTATGGCTACACCTTC | CASSSGTHYGYTF
- | 15 | TRBJ1-6 | TRBV5-8 | - | TGTGCCAGCAGCTTGTTAGGGGGTGGTAATTCACCCCTCCACTTT | CASSLLGGGNSPLHF
- | 17 | TRBJ1-5 | TRBV28 | TRBD1 | TGTGCCAGCAGTACTCTCCCGACAGGGAAAGGGGGTCAGCCCCAGCATTTT | CASSTLPTGKGGQPQHF
- | 12 | TRBJ1-1 | TRBV6-1 | - | TGTGCCAGCCTTTTGGGGCGCACTGAAGCTTTCTTT | CASLLGRTEAFF
- | 12 | TRBJ1-2 | TRBV6-5 | - | TGTGCCAGCAGTTACGGGGGCGGAGGCTACACCTTC | CASSYGGGGYTF
- | 13 | TRBJ2-7 | TRBV19 | TRBD1 | TGTGCCAGTAGTACCGGACAGGGCTACGAGCAGTACTTC | CASSTGQGYEQYF
- | 13 | TRBJ2-5 | TRBV5-1 | - | TGCGCCAGCAGCTTACAGGGTCCAGAGACCCAGTACTTC | CASSLQGPETQYF
few | 14 | TRBJ2-2 | TRBV28 | TRBD1 | TGTGCCAGCAGTTGGGACAGCGACACCGGGGAGCTGTTTTTT | CASSWDSDTGELFF
- | 12 | TRBJ2-3 | TRBV11-3 | - | TGTGCCAGCAGCTCTCAGGCAGATACGCAGTATTTT | CASSSQADTQYF
- | 15 | TRBJ2-3 | TRBV9 | TRBD2 | TGTGCCAGCAGCGAATTAGCGGGAGCGGGGGATACGCAGTATTTT | CASSELAGAGDTQYF
- | 14 | TRBJ2-7 | TRBV6-1 | TRBD1 | TGTGCCAGCAGACCCGGACAGGGGGCCTACGAGCAGTACTTC | CASRPGQGAYEQYF
- | 16 | TRBJ2-6 | TRBV5-1 | TRBD1 | TGCGCCAGCAGCCTGACAGGGAGCTCTGGGGCCAACGTCCTGACTTTC | CASSLTGSSGANVLTF
once | 14 | TRBJ1-5 | TRBV2 | - | TGTGCCAGCAGTGAGAGGAATAGCAATCAGCCCCAGCATTTT | CASSERNSNQPQHF
- | 13 | TRBJ2-2 | TRBV11-3 | - | TGTGCCAGCAGCTTCCTTGACACCGGGGAGCTGTTTTTT | CASSFLDTGELFF
- | 14 | TRBJ2-5 | TRBV7-3 | TRBD2 | TGTGCCAGCAGTCCTGGCGGGGGGACGGAGACCCAGTACTTC | CASSPGGGTETQYF
once | 14 | TRBJ2-7 | TRBV27 | TRBD2 | TGTGCCAGCAAATCTAACCTAGCGGGGAACGAGCAGTACTTC | CASKSNLAGNEQYF
- | 13 | TRBJ1-1 | TRBV19 | - | TGTGCCAGTAGCGCTAACCAGAAGGGGAAAGCTTTCTTT | CASSANQKGKAFF
few | 13 | TRBJ1-1 | TRBV5-5 | - | TGTGCCAGCAGCTCCCGGGAATGGGGTGAAGCTTTCTTT | CASSSREWGEAFF
- | 16 | TRBJ1-1 | TRBV28 | - | TGTGCCAGCAGTTTAGGAGGGGTATATTTGAACACTGAAGCTTTCTTT | CASSLGGVYLNTEAFF
- | 15 | TRBJ2-7 | TRBV11-2 | TRBD1 | TGTGCCAGCAGCTTCCCCGGACAGGGTTACGGCGAGCAGTACTTC | CASSFPGQGYGEQYF
- | 15 | TRBJ2-7 | TRBV7-9 | TRBD2 | TGTGCCAGCAGCGATAGCGGGGGGGAAACCTACGAGCAGTACTTC | CASSDSGGETYEQYF
- | 13 | TRBJ2-3 | TRBV28 | - | TGTGCCAGCAGTAAAGAGAGTTTTGGTACGCAGTATTTT | CASSKESFGTQYF
- | 14 | TRBJ1-1 | TRBV7-2 | - | TGTGCCAGCAGTATGGGGGGGTTTCTTGATGAAGCTTTCTTT | CASSMGGFLDEAFF
- | 13 | TRBJ1-4 | TRBV29-1 | - | TGCAGCGGGGGGGAGGGGACTAATGAAAAACTGTTTTTT | CSGGEGTNEKLFF
- | 11 | TRBJ2-3 | TRBV29-1 | - | TGCAGCGTTGAAGATCTAGATACGCAGTATTTT | CSVEDLDTQYF
- | 14 | TRBJ2-7 | TRBV15 | - | TGTGCCACCAGCAGAGGAGGCAGCTCCTACGAGCAGTACTTC | CATSRGGSSYEQYF
once | 16 | TRBJ1-4 | TRBV5-1 | - | TGCGCCAGCAGCACCGGGGGGCTCTCAGACGGTGAAAAACTGTTTTTT | CASSTGGLSDGEKLFF
- | 15 | TRBJ2-7 | TRBV5-1 | - | TGCGCCAGCAGCTTGGGGGCAGGGCAAGGATACGAGCAGTACTTC | CASSLGAGQGYEQYF
- | 12 | TRBJ2-1 | TRBV9 | - | TGTGCCAGCGCGGCGAATTACAATGATCAGTTCTTC | CASAANYNDQFF
- | 15 | TRBJ2-2 | TRBV6-1 | TRBD1 | TGTGCCAGCGCTGGGACAGCTACGAACACCGGGGAGCTGTTTTTT | CASAGTATNTGELFF
- | 17 | TRBJ2-3 | TRBV25-1 | TRBD1 | TGTGCCAGCAGTAACTATCCGGGACAGGGGGAAGGGGATACGCAGTATTTT | CASSNYPGQGEGDTQYF
- | 14 | TRBJ2-7 | TRBV5-1 | - | TGCGCCAGCAGCCCCGGACAAGGGCCCTACGAGCAGTACTTC | CASSPGQGPYEQYF
- | 17 | TRBJ2-1 | TRBV5-1 | - | TGCGCCAGCAGCTTGTCAGTCGGCAGGGGCCCTTACAATGAGCAGTTCTTC | CASSLSVGRGPYNEQFF
few | 15 | TRBJ2-6 | TRBV9 | TRBD2 | TGTGCCAGCAGCCCCAGGGAGGGAGGGGCCAACGTCCTGACTTTC | CASSPREGGANVLTF
once | 13 | TRBJ2-1 | TRBV7-8 | TRBD1 | TGTGCCAGCAGCTTCCATCAGGACAGGGTTTTGTTCTTC | CASSFHQDRVLFF
- | 13 | TRBJ2-5 | TRBV9 | - | TGTGCCAGCAGCGTAGAGATGGCGGGGACCCAGTACTTC | CASSVEMAGTQYF
- | 13 | TRBJ1-2 | TRBV19 | - | TGTGCCAGTACCGCGACAGCTAACTATGGCTACACCTTC | CASTATANYGYTF
few | 13 | TRBJ1-5 | TRBV7-2 | - | TGTGCCAGCAGCTCCCGTCGGGACACACGGCCGCATTTT | CASSSRRDTRPHF
- | 15 | TRBJ1-4 | TRBV6-5 | - | TGTGCCAGCAGTAGCTTCGGGCAGGGAAATGAAAAACTGTTTTTT | CASSSFGQGNEKLFF
- | 17 | TRBJ1-4 | TRBV4-1 | TRBD1 | TGCGCCAGCAGCCCTACGGGACAGGGATCAACTAATGAAAAACTGTTTTTT | CASSPTGQGSTNEKLFF
once | 16 | TRBJ1-3 | TRBV5-4 | - | TGTGCCAGCAGCTTGGGAGGGCTAGGCTCTGGAAACACCATATATTTT | CASSLGGLGSGNTIYF
- | 14 | TRBJ2-7 | TRBV27 | TRBD1 | TGTGCCAGCAGTTCCTGGACAGGAACCTACGAGCAGTACTTC | CASSSWTGTYEQYF
- | 14 | TRBJ2-7 | TRBV19 | - | TGTGCCAGTAGCTCCGGGACACCCTCCTACGAGCAGTACTTC | CASSSGTPSYEQYF
- | 14 | TRBJ1-2 | TRBV28 | - | TGTGCCAGCAGTTTGTCAGGACAGAACTATGGCTACACCTTC | CASSLSGQNYGYTF
- | 15 | TRBJ2-3 | TRBV5-1 | - | TGCGCCAGCAGTCATGACGGAGGGCCCACAGATACGCAGTATTTT | CASSHDGGPTDTQYF
few | 14 | TRBJ2-4 | TRBV6-6 | - | TGTGCCAGCAGTCCATACTTGTCCAAAAACATTCAGTACTTC | CASSPYLSKNIQYF
- | 15 | TRBJ1-5 | TRBV6-1 | - | TGTGCCAGCAGTGACAACCCCCTAGCCGATCAGCCCCAGCATTTT | CASSDNPLADQPQHF
many | 16 | TRBJ2-5 | TRBV4-2 | - | TGTGCCAGCAGCCAAGCTTTGCAACGGGTACAAGAGACCCAGTACTTC | CASSQALQRVQETQYF
- | 14 | TRBJ2-3 | TRBV5-1 | - | TGCGCCAGCAGTGTTGGGGCCCTCACAGATACGCAGTATTTT | CASSVGALTDTQYF
- | 12 | TRBJ1-1 | TRBV5-1 | - | TGCGCCAGCAGAGCGGGGATTACTGAAGCTTTCTTT | CASRAGITEAFF